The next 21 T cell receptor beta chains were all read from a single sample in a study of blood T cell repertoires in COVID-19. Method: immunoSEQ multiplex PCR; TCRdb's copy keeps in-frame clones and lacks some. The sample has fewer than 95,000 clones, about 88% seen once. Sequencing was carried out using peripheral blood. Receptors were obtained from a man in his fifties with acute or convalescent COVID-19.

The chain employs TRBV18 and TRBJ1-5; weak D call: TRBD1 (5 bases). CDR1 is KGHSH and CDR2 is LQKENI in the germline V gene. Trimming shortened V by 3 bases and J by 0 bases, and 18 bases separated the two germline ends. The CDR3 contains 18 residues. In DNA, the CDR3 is TGTGCCAGCTCACCGAGGCAGGGAATACCCATTAGCAATCAGCCCCAGCATTTT. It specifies CASSPRQGIPISNQPQHF. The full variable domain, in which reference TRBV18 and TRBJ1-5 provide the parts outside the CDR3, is NAGVMQNPRHLVRRRGQEARLRCSPMKGHSHVYWYRQLPEEGLKFMVYLQKENIIDESGMPKERFSAEFPKEGPSILRIQQVVRGDSAAYFCASSPRQGIPISNQPQHFGDGTRLSIL.

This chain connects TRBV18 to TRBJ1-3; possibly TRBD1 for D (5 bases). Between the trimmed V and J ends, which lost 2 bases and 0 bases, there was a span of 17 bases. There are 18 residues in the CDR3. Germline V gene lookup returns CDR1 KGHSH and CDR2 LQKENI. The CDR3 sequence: CASSPYHWDSSSGNTIYF. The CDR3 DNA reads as TGTGCCAGCTCACCATACCACTGGGACTCCAGCTCTGGAAACACCATATATTTT.

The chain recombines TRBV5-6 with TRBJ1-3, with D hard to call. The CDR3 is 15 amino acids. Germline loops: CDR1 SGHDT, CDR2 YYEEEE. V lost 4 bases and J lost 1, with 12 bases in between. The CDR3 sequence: CASSRVAGSGNTIYF. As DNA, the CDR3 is TGTGCCAGCAGCCGAGTAGCCGGGTCTGGAAACACCATATATTTT.

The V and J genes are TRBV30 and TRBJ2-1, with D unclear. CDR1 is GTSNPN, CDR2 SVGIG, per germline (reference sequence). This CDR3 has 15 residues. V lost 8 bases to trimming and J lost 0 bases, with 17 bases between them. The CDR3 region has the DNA TGTGCCGCCCAAGTACCGGAGAGCTCCTACAATGAGCAGTTCTTC. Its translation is CAAQVPESSYNEQFF.

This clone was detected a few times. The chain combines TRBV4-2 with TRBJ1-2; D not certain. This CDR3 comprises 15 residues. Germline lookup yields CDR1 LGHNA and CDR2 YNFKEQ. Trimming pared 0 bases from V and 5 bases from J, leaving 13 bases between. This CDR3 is CASSQDLETGYGYTF. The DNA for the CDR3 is TGTGCCAGCAGCCAAGATCTAGAAACGGGGTATGGCTACACCTTC.

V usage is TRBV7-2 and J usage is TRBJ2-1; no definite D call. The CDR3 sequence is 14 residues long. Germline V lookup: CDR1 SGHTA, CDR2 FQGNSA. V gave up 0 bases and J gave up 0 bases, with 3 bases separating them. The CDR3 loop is CASSLARSYNEQFF. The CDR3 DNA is TGTGCCAGCAGCTTAGCCCGCTCCTACAATGAGCAGTTCTTC.

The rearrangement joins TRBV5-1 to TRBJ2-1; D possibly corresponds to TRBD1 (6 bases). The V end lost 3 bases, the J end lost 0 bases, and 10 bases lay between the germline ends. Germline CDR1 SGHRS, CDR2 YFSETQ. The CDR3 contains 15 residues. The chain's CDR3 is CASSSGQNSYNEQFF. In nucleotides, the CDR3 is TGCGCCAGCAGCTCCGGACAGAACTCCTACAATGAGCAGTTCTTC.

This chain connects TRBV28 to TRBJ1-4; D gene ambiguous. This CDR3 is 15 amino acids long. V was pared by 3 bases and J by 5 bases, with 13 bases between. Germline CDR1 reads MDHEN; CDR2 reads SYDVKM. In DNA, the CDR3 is TGTGCCAGCAGTTTCGAAGGGAGCGCAAATGAAAAACTGTTTTTT. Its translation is CASSFEGSANEKLFF.

The CDR3: CASSYRARGGYGYTF. DNA for the CDR3: TGTGCCAGCAGCTACAGGGCCAGGGGAGGGTATGGCTACACCTTC. The chain has TRBV7-8 and TRBJ1-2; TRBD1 is a possible D gene (6 bases). With 4 bases removed from V and 5 bases from J, the gap between germline ends came to 17 bases. The CDR3 spans 15 residues. Germline loops: CDR1 SGHVS, CDR2 FQNEAQ.

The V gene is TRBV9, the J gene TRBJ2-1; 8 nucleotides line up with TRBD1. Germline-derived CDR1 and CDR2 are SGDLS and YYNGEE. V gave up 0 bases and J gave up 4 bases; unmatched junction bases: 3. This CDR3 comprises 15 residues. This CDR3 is CASSVVQGGYNEQFF. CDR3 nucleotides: TGTGCCAGCAGCGTAGTACAGGGGGGTTACAATGAGCAGTTCTTC.

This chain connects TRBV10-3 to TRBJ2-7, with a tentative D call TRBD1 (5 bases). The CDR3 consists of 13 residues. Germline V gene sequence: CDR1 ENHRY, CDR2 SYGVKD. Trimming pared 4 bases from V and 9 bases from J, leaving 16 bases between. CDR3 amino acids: CAISAGFENAQYF. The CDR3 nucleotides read TGTGCCATCAGTGCAGGGTTTGAAAACGCGCAGTACTTC.

Here the CDR3 reads CSVTGTEEYF. In nucleotides, the CDR3 is TGCAGCGTTACCGGGACTGAGGAGTACTTC. The V and J genes are TRBV29-1 and TRBJ2-7; a weak D match, TRBD2 (6 bases). V lost 5 bases to trimming and J lost 11 bases, with 13 bases between them. The CDR3 loop spans 10 amino acids. CDR1 SQVTM and CDR2 ANQGSEA come from the germline V gene.

The CDR3: CASNGQPSGNTIYF. DNA of the CDR3: TGTGCCAGCAACGGACAGCCCTCTGGAAACACCATATATTTT. V gene TRBV6-6 combines with J gene TRBJ1-3; possible D gene TRBD1, 6 bases. The CDR3 loop spans 14 amino acids. Trimming stripped 7 bases from V and 0 bases from J, with 10 bases between. Looked up from germline, CDR1 is MNHNY and CDR2 is SVGAGI (reference sequence).

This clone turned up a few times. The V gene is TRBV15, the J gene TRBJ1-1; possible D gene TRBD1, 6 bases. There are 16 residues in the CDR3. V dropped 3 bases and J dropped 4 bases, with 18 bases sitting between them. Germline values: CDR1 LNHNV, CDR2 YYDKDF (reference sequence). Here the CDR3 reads CATSRGEMTGRTEAFF. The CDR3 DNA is TGTGCCACCAGCAGGGGGGAAATGACAGGTCGCACTGAAGCTTTCTTT.

The CDR3 DNA follows: TGTGCCTGGAGTGGGCAGGGTCTTGGTAATTCACCCCTCCACTTT. Residues: CAWSGQGLGNSPLHF. This sequence joins TRBV30 and TRBJ1-6; D is perhaps TRBD1 (5 bases). V was clipped by 1 base and J by 6 bases, with 13 bases between them. Germline CDR1 reads GTSNPN; CDR2 reads SVGIG (reference sequence). The CDR3 consists of 15 residues.

The CDR3 is CASSPRTDYSNQPQHF. CDR3 nucleotide sequence: TGTGCCAGTAGTCCCCGGACGGACTATAGCAATCAGCCCCAGCATTTT. The chain couples TRBV19 to TRBJ1-5, with no clear D. Trimming took off 5 bases at V and 0 bases at J, with 14 bases between the two ends. The CDR3 sequence is 16 residues long. Germline lookup yields CDR1 LNHDA and CDR2 SQIVND (reference sequence).

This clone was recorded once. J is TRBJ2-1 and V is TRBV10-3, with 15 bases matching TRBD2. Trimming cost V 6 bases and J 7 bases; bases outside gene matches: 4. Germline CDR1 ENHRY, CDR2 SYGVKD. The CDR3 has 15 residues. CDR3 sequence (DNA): TGTGCCATCAGCCGGACTAGCGGGGGGGTAAATGAGCAGTTCTTC. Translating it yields CAISRTSGGVNEQFF.

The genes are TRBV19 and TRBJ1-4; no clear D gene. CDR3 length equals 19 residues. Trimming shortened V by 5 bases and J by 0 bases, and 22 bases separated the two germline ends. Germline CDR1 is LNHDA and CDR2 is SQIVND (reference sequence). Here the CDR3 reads CASSVTPRLAAATNEKLFF. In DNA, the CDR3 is TGTGCCAGTAGTGTAACCCCGAGGTTAGCTGCGGCAACTAATGAAAAACTGTTTTTT.

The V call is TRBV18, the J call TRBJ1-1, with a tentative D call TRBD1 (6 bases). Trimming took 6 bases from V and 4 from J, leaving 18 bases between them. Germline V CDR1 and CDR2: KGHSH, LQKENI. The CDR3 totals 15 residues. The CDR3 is CASSVAGGRVTEAFF. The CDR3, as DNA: TGTGCCAGCTCCGTGGCGGGGGGCAGGGTCACTGAAGCTTTCTTT.

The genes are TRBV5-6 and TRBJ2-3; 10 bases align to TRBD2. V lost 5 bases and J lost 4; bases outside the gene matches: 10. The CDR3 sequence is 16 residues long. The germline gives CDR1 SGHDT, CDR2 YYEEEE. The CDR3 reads CASRMERGGRADTQYF. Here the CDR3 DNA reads TGTGCCAGCAGGATGGAGCGGGGGGGCCGCGCAGATACGCAGTATTTT.

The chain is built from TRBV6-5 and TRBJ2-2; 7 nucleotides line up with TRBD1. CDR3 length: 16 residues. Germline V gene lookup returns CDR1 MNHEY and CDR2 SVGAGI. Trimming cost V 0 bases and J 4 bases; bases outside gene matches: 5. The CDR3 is CASSYSRAGGTGELFF. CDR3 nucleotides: TGTGCCAGCAGTTACTCTCGGGCAGGGGGCACCGGGGAGCTGTTTTTT.